Each of the 15 T cell receptor beta chains below was sequenced from the same sample in a study of cytomegalovirus exposure and HLA in healthy donors. The primer mix had 60 Vbeta and 13 Jbeta primers. The assay was immunoSEQ multiplex PCR, and TCRdb's table has in-frame clones only and misses some. Of some 140,000 clones in the sample, 79% were seen once. Sequenced: PBMCs. Source of these receptors: a man in his forties or fifties in good health and CMV-seropositive.

The J gene is TRBJ2-3, the V gene TRBV27, with D possibly matching TRBD2 (6 bases). The CDR3 consists of 15 residues. The germline CDR1 and CDR2 sequences are MNHEY and SMNVEV (reference sequence). V lost 2 bases and J lost 1, with 10 bases in between. CDR3 DNA: TGTGCCAGCAGTTTAGCGGGATTTGGCACAGATACGCAGTATTTT. Translated: CASSLAGFGTDTQYF.

The gene calls are TRBV7-9 and TRBJ1-2; D not certain. Trimming pared 0 bases from V and 6 bases from J, leaving 8 bases between. The CDR3 loop spans 13 amino acids. The V gene's germline CDR1 is SEHNR and CDR2 FQNEAQ (reference sequence). In DNA form, the CDR3 reads TGTGCCAGCAGCTTAGCCGCCGGGAATGGCTACACCTTC. Protein sequence: CASSLAAGNGYTF.

The chain joins TRBV4-2 to TRBJ1-6; 7 nucleotides align to TRBD1. This CDR3 spans 16 amino acids. V lost 5 bases to trimming and J lost 0 bases; unmatched junction nucleotides: 4. CDR1 is LGHNA, CDR2 YNFKEQ, per germline. The CDR3 coding sequence is TGTGCCAGCAGCAAGGACAGGAGCTCCTATAATTCACCCCTCCACTTT. Encoded protein: CASSKDRSSYNSPLHF.

The chain joins TRBV19 to TRBJ2-7; TRBD1 might be the D (5 bases). V was shortened by 5 bases and J by 1 base, with 12 bases between the two germline ends. Germline-derived CDR1 and CDR2 are LNHDA and SQIVND (reference sequence). This CDR3 is built from 14 residues. The CDR3 region has the DNA TGTGCCAGTAGTCCCAGGGTAATGTCCTACGAGCAGTACTTC. Its translation: CASSPRVMSYEQYF.

This clone was counted a single time. The gene calls are TRBV6-5 and TRBJ1-5; the match to TRBD1 covers 8 bases. This CDR3 is built from 15 residues. J gave up 2 bases and V 3 bases, and 3 bases lay outside the gene matches. The germline V gene encodes CDR1 MNHEY and CDR2 SVGAGI. In nucleotides, the CDR3 is TGTGCCAGCAGTTATGACAGGGGTGGCAATCAGCCCCAGCATTTT. Translation: CASSYDRGGNQPQHF.

The chain links TRBV14 to TRBJ2-5; 10 positions match TRBD2. V lost 2 bases to trimming and J lost 5 bases; unmatched junction nucleotides: 5. Germline CDR1 is SGHDN and CDR2 is FVKESK. This CDR3 is built from 15 residues. The CDR3 here is CASSQPSGSTETQYF. The DNA for the CDR3 is TGTGCCAGCAGCCAACCTAGCGGGAGTACTGAGACCCAGTACTTC. Full variable domain (outside the CDR3, taken from reference TRBV14 and TRBJ2-5): EAGVTQFPSHSVIEKGQTVTLRCDPISGHDNLYWYRRVMGKEIKFLLHFVKESKQDESGMPNNRFLAERTGGTYSTLKVQPAELEDSGVYFCASSQPSGSTETQYFGPGTRLLVL.

The chain combines TRBV9 with TRBJ1-1; D may be TRBD1 (6 bases). Germline-derived CDR1 and CDR2 are SGDLS and YYNGEE. The V and J ends lost 3 bases and 0 bases respectively, with 12 bases between them. This CDR3 has 15 residues. CDR3 DNA sequence: TGTGCCAGCAGCGCCGGGGGGCGGATGAACACTGAAGCTTTCTTT. Its protein is CASSAGGRMNTEAFF.

CDR3 residues: CASRAGQGGSKEKLFF. The CDR3 DNA follows: TGTGCCAGCAGGGCCGGACAGGGGGGCTCCAAGGAAAAACTGTTTTTT. This chain links TRBV6-6 with TRBJ1-4, with 10 bases aligning to TRBD1. The CDR3 covers 16 residues. The V gene end was trimmed by 6 bases and the J gene end by 8 bases; junction bases not matched to a gene: 12. The germline gives CDR1 MNHNY, CDR2 SVGAGI (reference sequence).

The chain couples TRBV11-1 to TRBJ2-7; D possibly corresponds to TRBD2 (5 bases). Trimming stripped 4 bases from V and 0 bases from J, with 13 bases between. This CDR3 has 15 residues. CDR1 and CDR2 from the germline V gene are SGHAT and FQDESV (reference sequence). The CDR3 protein is CASSSGLHFSYEQYF. For the CDR3, the DNA is TGTGCCAGCAGCTCTGGACTCCACTTCTCCTACGAGCAGTACTTC.

The CDR3 spells CASSAIGVEQYF. The CDR3 nucleotides are TGTGCCAGCAGTGCCATCGGGGTCGAGCAGTACTTC. This chain connects TRBV2 to TRBJ2-5, with a weak D call TRBD2 (5 bases). The J call could be wrong; TRBJ2-7 is a better fit for the DNA end. Germline V gene lookup returns CDR1 SNHLY and CDR2 FYNNEI. The CDR3 is 12 amino acids.

Only one count was recorded for this clone. J is TRBJ1-1 and V is TRBV6-6; the match to TRBD1 covers 8 bases. The V gene end was trimmed by 6 bases and the J gene end by 3 bases; junction bases not matched to a gene: 6. There are 14 residues in the CDR3. Per germline, CDR1 MNHNY and CDR2 SVGAGI (reference sequence). CDR3 bases: TGTGCCAGCAGCTCCAGGGGGCGGGACACTGAAGCTTTCTTT. Amino acid sequence: CASSSRGRDTEAFF.

The rearrangement uses TRBV5-1 and TRBJ2-1; 9 bases align to TRBD2. CDR1 and CDR2 from the germline V gene are SGHRS and YFSETQ. V shed 0 bases and J 5 bases; nucleotides not matched to a gene: 6. CDR3 length: 16 residues. The CDR3 spells CASSLGSGRWDNEQFF. DNA of the CDR3: TGCGCCAGCAGCTTGGGGAGCGGGAGGTGGGACAATGAGCAGTTCTTC.

This clone occurred once. The gene calls are TRBV6-1 and TRBJ2-7; a weak D match, TRBD1 (6 bases). This CDR3 is 15 amino acids long. Germline assignment: CDR1 MNHNS and CDR2 SASEGT. V was clipped by 1 base and J by 3 bases, with 13 bases between them. The CDR3 protein is CASSEGQGTIYEQYF. The CDR3 nucleotides read TGTGCCAGCAGTGAAGGGCAGGGGACCATCTACGAGCAGTACTTC.

The chain has TRBV15 and TRBJ1-4; tentatively, D is TRBD1 (5 bases). The CDR3 length is 14 residues. Germline lookup yields CDR1 LNHNV and CDR2 YYDKDF (reference sequence). Deletions cut 6 bases from V and 0 bases from J, with 8 bases between. DNA of the CDR3: TGTGCCACCAGGCCGACAGCAACTAATGAAAAACTGTTTTTT. Its protein product is CATRPTATNEKLFF.

This clone was seen ten or more times. The chain is built from TRBV11-2 and TRBJ2-7; the match to TRBD2 covers 9 bases. The CDR3 sequence is 15 residues long. Per the germline V gene, CDR1 is SGHAT and CDR2 is FQNNGV. After removal of 5 bases from V and 5 bases from J, the junction contained 10 bases not matched to a gene. The CDR3 spells CASSAAGLALNEQYF. CDR3 nucleotide sequence: TGTGCCAGCAGCGCAGCGGGACTAGCTTTAAACGAGCAGTACTTC.